These 6 T cell receptor beta chains share one sample of origin, sequenced in a study of CD8+ T cells in alopecia areata. The treatment denotes: oral pan-JAK inhibitor, 5-10 mg twice daily. Sequencing templates came from extracted RNA that was reverse transcribed into cDNA. Sequenced by immunoSEQ multiplex PCR; TCRdb stores in-frame clones only, minus some. The sample consists of some 110,000 clones, less than 75% of them appearing once. Sequences were derived from CD8+ T cells sorted from blood, sampled at week 24, from a patient treated with tofacitinib. All receptors derive from a human donor with alopecia areata.

The chain couples TRBV9 to TRBJ1-5, with 7 nucleotides matching TRBD1. V was clipped by 4 bases and J by 4 bases; unmatched bases: 5. Germline V gene data show CDR1 as SGDLS and CDR2 as YYNGEE. CDR3 size: 14 residues. The CDR3, as DNA: TGTGCCAGCAGCCCCCCAGGGGGAAATCAGCCCCAGCATTTT. Protein: CASSPPGGNQPQHF.

The rearrangement joins TRBV11-3 to TRBJ1-6, with 7 nucleotides matching TRBD1. The length of the CDR3 is 15 residues. Germline assignment: CDR1 SGHNT and CDR2 YENEEA. The trim removed 9 bases at V and 6 bases at J, leaving 11 bases unmatched. The CDR3 is CARFPLQGRNSPLHF. The CDR3 bases are TGTGCCAGATTCCCCTTACAGGGGCGTAATTCACCCCTCCACTTT.

The gene calls are TRBV25-1 and TRBJ1-1; no clear D gene. This CDR3 has 12 amino acids. Deletions cut 5 bases from V and 5 bases from J, with 9 bases between. Per the germline V gene, CDR1 is MGHDK and CDR2 is SYGVNS. The CDR3 region is CASSNQGTEAFF. The DNA of the CDR3 is TGTGCCAGCAGTAACCAAGGGACTGAAGCTTTCTTT. Complete variable domain (other parts from reference TRBV25-1 and TRBJ1-1): EADIYQTPRYLVIGTGKKITLECSQTMGHDKMYWYQQDPGMELHLIHYSYGVNSTEKGDLSSESTVSRIRTEHFPLTLESARPSHTSQYLCASSNQGTEAFFGQGTRLTVV.

The chain couples TRBV2 to TRBJ1-2; 9 nucleotides match TRBD1. Germline V CDR1 and CDR2: SNHLY, FYNNEI. CDR3 length: 13 amino acids. V was pared by 5 bases and J by 2 bases, with 0 bases of the junction left unmatched. CDR3 DNA sequence: TGTGCCAGCAGTACAGGGGGCAACTATGGCTACACCTTC. It codes for CASSTGGNYGYTF.

The V call is TRBV7-8, the J call TRBJ2-2; no clear D gene. Per germline, CDR1 SGHVS and CDR2 FQNEAQ. This CDR3 is built from 16 residues. V gave up 1 base and J gave up 0 bases, with 9 bases separating them. CDR3 sequence reads: CASSLGSAPNTGELFF. CDR3 bases: TGTGCCAGCAGCTTAGGCAGTGCCCCGAACACCGGGGAGCTGTTTTTT.

The sample holds a few counts of this clone. The V call is TRBV29-1, the J call TRBJ2-7, with D perhaps being TRBD1 or TRBD2 (6 bases each). Trimming took off 3 bases at V and 5 bases at J, with 14 bases between the two ends. The CDR3 sequence is 13 residues long. Germline CDR1 is SQVTM and CDR2 is ANQGSEA. The CDR3 is CSVDLQGGNEQYF. The DNA for the CDR3 is TGCAGCGTTGACTTACAGGGAGGCAACGAGCAGTACTTC.